This TCR beta chain was sequenced during a study of blood T cell repertoires in COVID-19. Study-level background: Sample material is recorded as cDNA or gDNA derived from T cells, B-cell-depleted T cells, or PBMCs.

This CDR3 comprises 16 residues. Germline V CDR1 and CDR2: MDHEN, SYDVKM. Trimming stripped 5 bases from V and 0 bases from J, with 17 bases between. Measured with immunoSEQ multiplex PCR; TCRdb has only the in-frame clones, and not every one. Of 250,000 to 300,000 clones in the sample, about 91% were seen once. Source material: peripheral blood. V and J are TRBV28 and TRBJ2-7; tentative D call: TRBD1 (7 bases). This TCR derives from a woman between 55 and 75 years old with acute or convalescent COVID-19. The CDR3 nucleotides read TGTGCCAGCAGTCCGGGGGCCGGGACAGTCTCCTACGAGCAGTACTTC. This codes for CASSPGAGTVSYEQYF.